One sample yielded the 7 T cell receptor beta chains listed below, sequenced in a study of T cell responses to AZD1222 COVID-19 vaccine. TCRdb's table, derived via immunoSEQ multiplex PCR, lists solely in-frame clones and lacks some. The sample holds over 85,000 clones, around 82% seen once. Sequenced material: peripheral blood, taken on day 0 of AZD1222 vaccination. The receptors derive from an adult in good health.

The table lists this clone with a few counts. J is TRBJ1-2 and V is TRBV27, with TRBD1 matching over 8 bases. CDR1 MNHEY and CDR2 SMNVEV come from the germline V gene (reference sequence). V trimming: 5 bases; J trimming: 7 bases; junction bases outside the gene matches: 15. This CDR3 contains 16 residues. The DNA of the CDR3 is TGTGCCAGCAGTCCACTATCCGGGACAGGAACCCCTGGCTACACCTTC. Protein product: CASSPLSGTGTPGYTF.

The chain joins TRBV7-9 to TRBJ2-7, with no clear D. In germline, CDR1 is SEHNR, CDR2 FQNEAQ (reference sequence). The V and J ends lost 1 base and 5 bases respectively, with 12 bases between them. This CDR3 contains 14 residues. The CDR3 DNA reads as TGTGCCAGCAGCTTAGATAGGATTGACCACGAGCAGTACTTC. It is translated as CASSLDRIDHEQYF.

V usage is TRBV19 and J usage is TRBJ2-7, with D hard to call. The CDR3 is 15 residues long. Germline V gene sequence: CDR1 LNHDA, CDR2 SQIVND (reference sequence). V was cut by 1 base and J by 0 bases, with 10 bases left in between. The CDR3 DNA reads TGTGCCAGTAGTATAGGCGGCTCTTTCTCCTACGAGCAGTACTTC. This codes for CASSIGGSFSYEQYF.

This clone was seen just once. The chain combines TRBV7-2 with TRBJ2-3; D unclear. The germline V gene encodes CDR1 SGHTA and CDR2 FQGNSA. The CDR3 loop spans 14 amino acids. Trimming left V 2 bases short and J 0 bases short, with 6 bases between. The chain's CDR3 is CASSLMLSTDTQYF. The CDR3 nucleotides read TGTGCCAGCAGCTTAATGCTGAGCACAGATACGCAGTATTTT.

The chain recombines TRBV6-2 or TRBV6-3 with TRBJ1-4, with D possibly matching TRBD1 (5 bases). This CDR3 is built from 15 residues. The germline CDR1 and CDR2 sequences are MNHEY and SVGEGT. The V end lost 1 base, the J end lost 7 bases, and 13 bases lay between the germline ends. The CDR3 protein is CASSYLAQRGEKLFF. In DNA form, the CDR3 reads TGTGCCAGCAGTTACTTGGCCCAAAGGGGTGAAAAACTGTTTTTT.

The DNA for the CDR3 is TGTGCCAGCAGCCCCGGCACTGGAAACACCATATATTTT. The encoded protein is CASSPGTGNTIYF. V usage is TRBV3-1 (or the pseudogene TRBV3-2) and J usage is TRBJ1-3; D is undetermined. The germline V and J ends were trimmed by 4 bases and 2 bases, with 6 bases remaining between them. In germline, CDR1 is LGHDT, CDR2 YNNKEL (reference sequence). This CDR3 region has 13 residues.

Here the CDR3 DNA reads TGTGCCAGCAGGCTAGGGGGAGGGGGATCCTACGAGCAGTACTTC. Protein sequence: CASRLGGGGSYEQYF. The V call is TRBV28, the J call TRBJ2-7; tentatively, D is TRBD2 (7 bases). Germline V gene sequence: CDR1 MDHEN, CDR2 SYDVKM. Trimming removed 6 bases at V and 1 base at J, with 16 bases between. The CDR3 consists of 15 residues.